This TCR beta chain is drawn from a study of T cells in Graves' hyperthyroidism and ophthalmopathy. Patients showing uncontrolled infection, other autoimmune disease, pregnancy or lactation were ineligible. Deletions cut 1 base from V and 0 bases from J, with 18 bases between. Germline CDR1 is DFQATT and CDR2 is SNEGSKA (reference sequence). The CDR3 length is 18 residues. Amplification yielded TCR beta CDR3 regions, with RNA transcripts as the source. The HTBI primer set drove a first-round RT-PCR of the TCR CDR3. From the multiplex PCR reads, TCRdb called clonotypes with MiXCR, one entry per CDR3 protein. The repertoire holds around 350,000 distinct CDR3 sequences, with 19% as singletons.

V and J are TRBV20-1 and TRBJ2-2; D remains unclear. Input material: blood. The clonotype was recovered from a woman aged 18-29 years with Graves' hyperthyroidism. In DNA, the CDR3 is TGCAGTGCTAGAGTTGTTCTCGGAACTTCTGCGAACACCGGGGAGCTGTTTTTT. The encoded protein is CSARVVLGTSANTGELFF.